This T cell receptor (beta chain) was profiled in a study of T cell repertoires in cytomegalovirus infection. The wider study: Evidence of both CMV infection and a matching HLA type came from public TCR beta signatures.

CDR1 and CDR2 (germline): SNHLY, FYNNEI. Trimming at V came to 1 base and at J to 0 bases, leaving 4 bases not matched to a gene. The CDR3 spans 17 residues. On this clonotype itself: As yet, its antigen is unknown.

TCRdb fed the reads into MiXCR, producing one record per CDR3 protein. The table has around 710,000 distinct CDR3 sequences, roughly 29% seen once. Study findings and constraints: Clonotype analysis showed dominance of the ex vivo response by HLA-C-restricted CMV-specific TCR beta clonotypes. Carriage of CMV together with the relevant HLA was identifiable through cumulative public TCR beta family frequency.

The chain employs TRBV2 and TRBJ1-2; 11 bases match TRBD1. This receptor was identified in a human donor in good health (CMV status not recorded). Some clones in this sample may be carry-over from other donors' samples. The sequences come from cultured CD8+ T cells from PBMCs, collected from culture after CMV antigen stimulation. The CDR3 here is CASSEEGQGGTNYGYTF. The CDR3 DNA sequence: TGTGCCAGCAGTGAAGAGGGACAGGGGGGCACTAACTATGGCTACACCTTC.